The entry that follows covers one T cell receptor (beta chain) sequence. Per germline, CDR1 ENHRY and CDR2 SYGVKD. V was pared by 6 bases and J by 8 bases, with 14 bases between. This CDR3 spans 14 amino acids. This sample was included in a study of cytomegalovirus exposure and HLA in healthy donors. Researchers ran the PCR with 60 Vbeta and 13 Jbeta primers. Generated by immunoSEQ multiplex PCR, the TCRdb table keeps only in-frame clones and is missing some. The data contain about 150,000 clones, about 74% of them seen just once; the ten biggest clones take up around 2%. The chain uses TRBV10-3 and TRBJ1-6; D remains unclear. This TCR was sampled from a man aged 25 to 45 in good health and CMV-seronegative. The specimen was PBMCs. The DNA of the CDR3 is TGTGCCATCAGATTAGACTTAGGCGATTCACCCCTCCACTTT. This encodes CAIRLDLGDSPLHF.